This TCR beta chain was profiled in a study of blood T cell repertoires in COVID-19. Across the study: PBMCs, B-cell-depleted T cells, or T cells were the source of the cDNA or gDNA that made up the material.

Trimming stripped 3 bases from V and 8 bases from J, with 13 bases between. The CDR3 runs 14 residues. Germline CDR1 LNHDA, CDR2 SQIVND (reference sequence). Original analysis: Reference gene primer amplification in the assay estimated nucleated cell counts. Sequencing used immunoSEQ multiplex PCR; TCRdb keeps in-frame clones, though not all of them. The DNA gave D and trimming, while V, J and clone size come from that table. The data hold hundreds of thousands of clones, with over 80% observed a single time. The rearrangement links TRBV19 to TRBJ2-2; D is perhaps TRBD2 (6 bases). The source is a woman aged 18-29 years who had recovered from COVID-19. Material for sequencing was PBMCs or T cells enriched from blood (not recorded which). This chain's CDR3 is CASSIRQGGGELFF. Here the CDR3 DNA reads TGTGCCAGTAGTATCCGGCAGGGAGGTGGGGAGCTGTTTTTT.